This T cell receptor (beta chain) is drawn from a study of monozygotic twins with cystic fibrosis. Study observations and caveats: Unrelated CF individuals shared fewer identical clonotypes than monozygotic CF twins.

The V gene's germline CDR1 is SGHNT and CDR2 YYREEE (reference sequence). The CDR3 runs to 11 residues. V was cut by 4 bases and J by 8 bases, with 9 bases left in between. Using immunoSEQ multiplex PCR, the repertoire was profiled, and TCRdb retains in-frame clones only, with some absent. The repertoire holds some 33,000 clones, about 90% seen once, with 0.19% in the top ten. About this clone: Antigen: not known.

This chain connects TRBV5-4 to TRBJ1-2; D is ambiguous. Sequenced sample: blood. The receptor was derived from a boy aged 2 to 10 with cystic fibrosis. The CDR3, as DNA: TGTGCCAGCAGCGGTGGTACAGGCTACACCTTC. Amino acid sequence: CASSGGTGYTF.